These T cell receptor beta chains were read from a single sample in a study of blood T cells in healthy people across ages. From the 5' RACE reads, TCRdb called clonotypes with MiXCR, one entry per CDR3 protein. The table shows 580,000 or so distinct CDR3 sequences, with less than 60% occurring only once. What was sequenced was blood. All receptors come from an elderly man in good health. Both conserved end residues are part of each CDR3.

v_call | cdr3_length | cdr3_aa
TRBV4-3 | 15 | CASSQTRRANEKLFF
TRBV7-9 | 15 | CASRVSLAGSDTQYF
TRBV4-1 | 14 | CASSLTGVNQPQHF
TRBV6-2/TRBV6-3 | 14 | CASSLSGRMETQYF
TRBV29-1 | 13 | CSGGDSRGYGYTF
TRBV13 | 16 | CASSASGTGGIHTQYF
TRBV4-2 | 15 | CASSQVASSYNEQFF
TRBV7-9 | 16 | CASSRAGDRVSVEQYF
TRBV6-5 | 14 | CASSPGPVLEKLFF
TRBV7-9 | 15 | CASSPGGSLTDTQYF
TRBV5-1 | 15 | CASSLEPGLEDEQYF
TRBV29-1 | 13 | CSVALVMNTEAFF
TRBV20-1 | 14 | CSARMGGSGTEAFF
TRBV7-6 | 17 | CASSNYRTGGSTGELFF
TRBV20-1 | 12 | CSAPRALYEQYF
TRBV7-3 | 16 | CASSSRPVYSNQPQHF
TRBV4-1 | 19 | CASSQEGLGGGLNTGELFF
TRBV7-9 | 12 | CASSLEEFGYTF
TRBV6-6 | 15 | CASSYSTGPNRPQHF
TRBV7-2 | 17 | CASSLTSGGAMYNEQFF
TRBV7-6 | 15 | CASSLFQEARDEQYF
TRBV4-3 | 16 | CASSLGSGTRQETQYF
TRBV29-1 | 13 | CSVDHRGGETQYF
TRBV7-2 | 18 | CASSLFLLAGGATDTQYF
TRBV2 | 14 | CASIRGWGGNEQFF
TRBV4-3 | 16 | CASSQDERPAGSPLHF
TRBV7-2 | 15 | CASSLTQGAYNEQFF
TRBV6-5 | 16 | CASSYSGRAGAYEQYF
TRBV6-6 | 15 | CASSYSAGATDTQYF
TRBV27 | 18 | CASSLPFLRGQTNEKLFF
TRBV10-3 | 14 | CAISEGGRAEEQYF
TRBV20-1 | 14 | CSVAGGTRTETQYF
TRBV12-3/TRBV12-4 | 13 | CASSLGAEGELFF